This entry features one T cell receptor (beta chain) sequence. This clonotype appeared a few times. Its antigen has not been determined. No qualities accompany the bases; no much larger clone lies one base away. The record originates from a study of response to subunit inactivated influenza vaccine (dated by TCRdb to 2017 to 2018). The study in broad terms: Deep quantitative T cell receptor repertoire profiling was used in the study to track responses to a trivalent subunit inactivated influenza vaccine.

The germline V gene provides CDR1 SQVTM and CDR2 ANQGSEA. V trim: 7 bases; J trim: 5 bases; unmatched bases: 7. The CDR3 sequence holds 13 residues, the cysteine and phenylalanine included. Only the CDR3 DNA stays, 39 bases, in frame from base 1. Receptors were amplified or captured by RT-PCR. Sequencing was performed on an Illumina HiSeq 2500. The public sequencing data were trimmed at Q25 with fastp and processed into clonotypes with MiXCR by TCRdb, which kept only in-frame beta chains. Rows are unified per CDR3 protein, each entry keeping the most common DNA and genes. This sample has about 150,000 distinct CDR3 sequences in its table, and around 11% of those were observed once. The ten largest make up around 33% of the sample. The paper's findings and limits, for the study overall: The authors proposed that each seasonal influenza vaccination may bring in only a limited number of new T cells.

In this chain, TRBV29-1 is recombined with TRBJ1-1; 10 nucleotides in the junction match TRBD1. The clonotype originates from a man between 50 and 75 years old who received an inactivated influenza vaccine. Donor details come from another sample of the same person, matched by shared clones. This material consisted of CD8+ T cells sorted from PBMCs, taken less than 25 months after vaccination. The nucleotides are TGCAGCGCGCCCGGACAGGGGGGAACTGAAGCTTTCTTT. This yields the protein CSAPGQGGTEAFF.